The 19 T cell receptor beta chains below were found in one sample sequenced in a study of CD4 T cell repertoires in COVID-19. Profiling relied on immunoSEQ multiplex PCR, and the TCRdb table lists in-frame clones only, not all of them. There are fewer than 100,000 clones in the sample; 83% occur only once, and roughly 0.6% lies in the top ten. The source material was CD4+ T cells from peripheral blood, sampled after recovery from COVID-19. Every receptor here comes from a human donor who had COVID-19.

The genes are TRBV14 and TRBJ1-3; D call uncertain. Deletions cut 2 bases from V and 4 bases from J, with 6 bases between. Germline V lookup: CDR1 SGHDN, CDR2 FVKESK. This CDR3 contains 13 residues. In nucleotides, the CDR3 is TGTGCCAGCAGCCAATCCGGGGGAAACACCATATATTTT. Its protein is CASSQSGGNTIYF.

The rearrangement links TRBV9 to TRBJ1-6; possible D gene TRBD1, 6 bases. Germline V lookup: CDR1 SGDLS, CDR2 YYNGEE. The length of the CDR3 is 15 residues. V lost 6 bases and J lost 7, with 17 bases in between. CDR3 protein: CASTRRAGENSPLHF. Here the CDR3 DNA reads TGTGCCAGCACCCGACGGGCAGGGGAGAATTCACCCCTCCACTTT.

In this sample, this clone turned up a few times. The chain uses TRBV27 and TRBJ1-6; weak D call: TRBD1 (5 bases). CDR1 MNHEY and CDR2 SMNVEV come from the germline V gene (reference sequence). V was trimmed by 8 bases and J by 10 bases, leaving 15 bases between them. CDR3 size: 13 residues. The CDR3 spells CASAWGGLSPLHF. In DNA form, the CDR3 reads TGTGCCAGCGCCTGGGGGGGTCTCTCACCCCTCCACTTT.

The chain links TRBV7-9 to TRBJ1-2; possibly TRBD1 for D (5 bases). Germline lookup yields CDR1 SEHNR and CDR2 FQNEAQ (reference sequence). This CDR3 region has 14 residues. Deletions cut 5 bases from V and 6 bases from J, with 16 bases between. CDR3 residues: CASSRLGGEDGYTF. Here the CDR3 DNA reads TGTGCCAGCAGCCGCCTTGGGGGGGAGGATGGCTACACCTTC.

V and J are TRBV5-1 and TRBJ1-1, with TRBD1 as a possible D gene (5 bases). V was pared by 3 bases and J by 5 bases, with 17 bases between. Germline assignment: CDR1 SGHRS and CDR2 YFSETQ. The CDR3 has 15 amino acids. The CDR3 DNA follows: TGCGCCAGCAGCTCCCTTGGGGGTTGGGATACTGAAGCTTTCTTT. As protein: CASSSLGGWDTEAFF.

The J gene is TRBJ2-2, the V gene TRBV7-2; no clear D gene. Germline CDR1 and CDR2: SGHTA and FQGNSA. V was cut by 5 bases and J by 2 bases, with 15 bases left in between. CDR3 length equals 16 residues. CDR3 sequence (DNA): TGTGCCAGCAGCCCTGAAAGGAGACCAAACACCGGGGAGCTGTTTTTT. It encodes CASSPERRPNTGELFF.

As regards this clone: The junction and the germline gene differ at one end; a read error may be behind it. The chain employs TRBV11-3 and TRBJ2-1; D is possibly TRBD1 (6 bases). The CDR3 totals 12 residues. Germline V lookup: CDR1 SGHNT, CDR2 YENEEA. CDR3 protein: CASSQGETGLLF. The CDR3 nucleotides read TGTGCCAGCAGCCAAGGGGAGACAGGACTTCTCTTC.

V is TRBV5-8 and J is TRBJ2-1; 7 nucleotides align to TRBD2. Trimming removed 3 bases from V and 13 bases from J; junction bases left unmatched: 4. Germline V gives CDR1 SGHTS, CDR2 YDEGEE. The CDR3 contains 11 residues. The CDR3 DNA is TGTGCCAGCAGCTCAGGACTAGGTCAGTTCTTC. Translation: CASSSGLGQFF.

This clone was detected once. The chain couples TRBV24-1 to TRBJ2-1; 14 bases line up with TRBD2. V lost 4 bases to trimming and J lost 9 bases; unmatched junction nucleotides: 10. The CDR3 is 17 residues long. Germline V gives CDR1 KGHDR, CDR2 SFDVKD. CDR3 nucleotide sequence: TGTGCCACCAGTGACTCGGGACTAGCGGGAGATGTCGGTGAGCAGTTCTTC. As protein: CATSDSGLAGDVGEQFF.

V and J are TRBV28 and TRBJ2-7; D not certain. Germline V gives CDR1 MDHEN, CDR2 SYDVKM. This CDR3 has 11 residues. The V end lost 3 bases, the J end lost 6 bases, and 6 bases lay between the germline ends. CDR3 nucleotide sequence: TGTGCCAGCAGTTTTTACACCGAGCAGTACTTC. This codes for CASSFYTEQYF.

This clone was seen a single time. The V call is TRBV5-6, the J call TRBJ2-2, with 11 bases aligning to TRBD2. The length of the CDR3 is 15 residues. V gave up 5 bases and J gave up 6 bases; unmatched junction bases: 6. Germline assignment: CDR1 SGHDT and CDR2 YYEEEE. The chain's CDR3 is CASRLIAGGAGELFF. The CDR3 DNA sequence: TGTGCCAGCAGACTTATAGCGGGAGGGGCCGGGGAGCTGTTTTTT.

The chain employs TRBV7-2 and TRBJ2-1; TRBD2 matches 10 bases. This CDR3 contains 16 residues. Germline CDR1 is SGHTA and CDR2 is FQGNSA. The ends lost 6 bases at V and 0 bases at J; junction bases unmatched: 5. CDR3 sequence: CASRATSGSSYNEQFF. CDR3 coding DNA: TGTGCCAGCAGGGCGACTAGCGGGTCCTCCTACAATGAGCAGTTCTTC.

The genes are TRBV27 and TRBJ2-1; D gene ambiguous. This CDR3 region has 13 residues. The germline gives CDR1 MNHEY, CDR2 SMNVEV (reference sequence). V lost 5 bases to trimming and J lost 3 bases, with 8 bases between them. In DNA form, the CDR3 reads TGTGCCAGCAGTCAGAATAACTACAATGAGCAGTTCTTC. Translating it yields CASSQNNYNEQFF.

This rearrangement joins TRBV13 to TRBJ2-2; a possible D gene is TRBD2 (6 bases). Trimming left V 4 bases short and J 8 bases short, with 20 bases between. The germline gives CDR1 PRHDT, CDR2 FYEKMQ (reference sequence). CDR3 length: 16 amino acids. The CDR3 protein is CASSSRGAEGRGELFF. DNA of the CDR3: TGTGCCAGCAGCTCTCGCGGAGCGGAGGGGCGGGGGGAGCTGTTTTTT.

The J gene is TRBJ2-3, the V gene TRBV10-2; 9 positions agree with TRBD2. The CDR3 loop spans 15 amino acids. V shed 2 bases, J shed 5 bases, and the junction held 5 bases outside the gene matches. Germline V gene data show CDR1 as WSHSY and CDR2 as SAAADI. CDR3 protein: CASSEGGGARDTQYF. The CDR3 nucleotides read TGCGCCAGCAGTGAGGGCGGGGGGGCCAGAGATACGCAGTATTTT.

This clone was recorded only once. The V gene is TRBV6-5, the J gene TRBJ2-7; tentative D call: TRBD1 (6 bases). The CDR3 runs 14 residues. V lost 5 bases and J 4 bases, leaving 15 bases between the germline ends. From germline, CDR1 is MNHEY and CDR2 SVGAGI. CDR3 amino acids: CASSPGRQGYEQYF. The CDR3 DNA is TGTGCCAGCAGTCCGGGGCGCCAGGGGTACGAGCAGTACTTC.

This clone appeared a single time. The J gene is TRBJ2-1, the V gene TRBV11-2, with TRBD1 matching 7 bases. V was clipped by 3 bases and J by 6 bases; unmatched bases: 8. From germline, CDR1 is SGHAT and CDR2 FQNNGV. The CDR3 length is 15 residues. The CDR3 coding sequence is TGTGCCAGCAGCTTCACAGGGGCAAACGTCAATGAGCAGTTCTTC. Amino acid sequence: CASSFTGANVNEQFF.

In this sample, this clone turned up once. This chain links TRBV19 with TRBJ2-5, with unresolved D. The V end lost 0 bases, the J end lost 4 bases, and 9 bases lay between the germline ends. This CDR3 region has 14 residues. The germline CDR1 and CDR2 sequences are LNHDA and SQIVND (reference sequence). The CDR3 here is CASSIEWSGETQYF. The CDR3, as DNA: TGTGCCAGTAGTATAGAATGGTCAGGAGAGACCCAGTACTTC.

J is TRBJ2-6 and V is TRBV7-3; TRBD2 might be the D (5 bases). The V end lost 5 bases, the J end lost 1 base, and 12 bases lay between the germline ends. CDR1 and CDR2 (germline): SGHTA, FQGTGA. CDR3 length: 16 amino acids. The DNA of the CDR3 is TGTGCCAGCAGCCGCGGACTGATGTCTGGGGCCAACGTCCTGACTTTC. Its protein is CASSRGLMSGANVLTF.